The TCR beta chain described here comes from a study of blood T cell repertoires in COVID-19 (dated by TCRdb to 2020 to 2021). In terms of the full investigation: Collaborator samples came from the United States, Italy and Spain and covered acute and convalescent phases of COVID-19. Where HLA class I and class II types were available, the types were taken from metadata supplied by the sample provider, not from assay-based typing. Nearly every sample came with metadata listing a de-identified subject ID, COVID-19 status, age in years and sex. The material from the prospective study consisted of cDNA or gDNA derived from T cells, B-cell-depleted T cells, or PBMCs. A freely available public database, intended as a resource for researchers studying the immune response to SARS-CoV-2, is where the repertoires were released. Deeply sampled blood TCRbeta repertoires from subjects exposed to, actively infected with, or recovered from COVID-19 were included in the dataset. The samples were drawn from the first 160 participants of the ongoing ImmuneRACE study and from 1,254 subjects provided by 6 global collaborators.

Including cysteine and phenylalanine, the CDR3 has 14 amino acids. CDR3 DNA only is kept here, 42 bases in frame from base 1. Ends trimmed: V by 3 bases, J by 1 base; bases unmatched to a gene: 3. CDR1 SGDLS and CDR2 YYNGEE are derived from the germline V gene. The collaborating institutions used their own protocols to collect whole blood in K2EDTA tubes. For TCRbeta analysis, collaborators shipped samples as frozen whole blood, isolated PBMCs, or DNA extracted from either of those sample types. Note on this clone: Its cognate antigen has yet to be identified. No base quality information exists; no much larger clone differs at one position.

Points the paper makes about the study in general: The amount of clinical and demographic metadata varied by source and participant and was provided uncurated.

TCRbeta CDR3 regions were amplified from genomic DNA using the immunoSEQ Assay, a bias-controlled multiplex PCR. The study's own analysis went as follows. The number of nucleated cells in each sample was estimated from the amplification of reference gene primers within the assay. Sequence reads were collapsed and filtered to measure the absolute abundance of every unique TCRbeta CDR3 rearrangement. Productive Simpson clonality was computed per sample as the square root of Simpson's diversity index over productive rearrangements. In its TCRdb copy, this immuneACCESS table keeps in-frame sequences only and misses some clones. Where compared with another copy, unresolved V genes explain less than half of these, and the others have no known cause. Clone size and the V and J calls come from that table; the DNA yielded D and trimming. This sample comprises some 100,000 clones, approximately 89% of them detected only once. The top ten hold 10% to 13% of the sample.

The V and J genes are TRBV9 and TRBJ1-1; 7 bases in the middle match TRBD1. Sequences were obtained from peripheral blood. The sequence was collected from a man aged 45-65 years with acute or convalescent COVID-19. The CDR3 loop reads CASSGGTANTEAFF. The sequenced DNA is TGTGCCAGCAGCGGGGGGACAGCGAACACTGAAGCTTTCTTT.